This T cell receptor (beta chain) was sequenced during a study of T cell repertoires in cytomegalovirus infection. Study in general: HLA-C-restricted CMV epitopes, recently identified, and well-studied HLA-B-restricted ones were used by the study. Public TCR beta signatures indicated both CMV infection and matching HLA type.

V shed 4 bases, J shed 6 bases, and the junction held 4 bases outside the gene matches. This CDR3 region has 15 residues. Germline CDR1 reads SGHTA; CDR2 reads FQGNSA. In its sample, this clonotype was seen many times. What it recognizes is unknown. TCRdb itself ran the reads through MiXCR, one entry per CDR3 protein. Of about 310,000 distinct CDR3 sequences in the sample, 20% to 25% were seen once. Whole-study results and caveats: HLA-C-restricted CMV clonotypes gave the most frequent clonotype in two of eight donors.

This chain uses TRBV7-2 with TRBJ2-2; 11 nucleotides align to TRBD2. The sample in question was cultured PBMCs, obtained from culture after CMV antigen stimulation. This receptor was taken from a human donor in good health (CMV status not recorded). Some clones in this sample may be carry-over from other donors' samples. The CDR3 nucleotides read TGTGCCAGCAGCTATAGGGGACTAGCGGCCGGGGAGCTGTTTTTT. Its protein is CASSYRGLAAGELFF. Complete variable domain (other parts from reference TRBV7-2 and TRBJ2-2): GAGVSQSPSNKVTEKGKDVELRCDPISGHTALYWYRQSLGQGLEFLIYFQGNSAPDKSGLPSDRFSAERTGGSVSTLTIQRTQQEDSAVYLCASSYRGLAAGELFFGEGSRLTVL.